This TCR beta chain was recorded in a study of blood T cell repertoires in COVID-19. Across the study: Donors in the United States, Italy and Spain gave samples during acute or convalescent COVID-19. Sources were T cells, B-cell-depleted T cells, or PBMCs; the material itself was cDNA or gDNA.

In the source study's methods: The authors estimated nucleated cell counts from reference gene primer amplification. Produced via immunoSEQ multiplex PCR; TCRdb's table is partial and in-frame only. V and J calls and clone size come straight from that table; D and trimming were deduced from the DNA. The data show 250,000 to 300,000 clones, 70% to 90% seen once. V was clipped by 6 bases and J by 13 bases; unmatched bases: 11. This CDR3 has 13 residues. The chain links TRBV12-3 or TRBV12-4 to TRBJ2-1; the match to TRBD2 covers 8 bases. The sample was peripheral blood. The receptor's source is a man aged 18 to 30 with active or convalescent COVID-19. Here the CDR3 reads CASRTSEREFQFF. CDR3 nucleotides: TGTGCCAGCAGAACGAGTGAGCGGGAGTTTCAGTTCTTC.